This section outlines one T cell receptor (beta chain) sequence together with its context. The data are from a study of control samples from healthy donors and cancer patients. Trimming took 4 bases from V and 0 from J, leaving 24 bases between them. The CDR3 covers 18 residues. Germline CDR1 is GTSNPN and CDR2 is SVGIG (reference sequence). Profiling relied on immunoSEQ multiplex PCR, and the TCRdb table lists in-frame clones only, not all of them. The sample records about 180,000 clones, about 92% being singletons. Sequences were obtained from blood. This TCR was recovered from a man aged 25 to 40 in good health. The chain recombines TRBV30 with TRBJ2-5; D may be TRBD1 or TRBD2 (5 bases each). CDR3 residues: CAWMRPGRQANHQETQYF. The DNA of the CDR3 is TGTGCCTGGATGAGGCCGGGACGCCAAGCTAATCACCAAGAGACCCAGTACTTC.